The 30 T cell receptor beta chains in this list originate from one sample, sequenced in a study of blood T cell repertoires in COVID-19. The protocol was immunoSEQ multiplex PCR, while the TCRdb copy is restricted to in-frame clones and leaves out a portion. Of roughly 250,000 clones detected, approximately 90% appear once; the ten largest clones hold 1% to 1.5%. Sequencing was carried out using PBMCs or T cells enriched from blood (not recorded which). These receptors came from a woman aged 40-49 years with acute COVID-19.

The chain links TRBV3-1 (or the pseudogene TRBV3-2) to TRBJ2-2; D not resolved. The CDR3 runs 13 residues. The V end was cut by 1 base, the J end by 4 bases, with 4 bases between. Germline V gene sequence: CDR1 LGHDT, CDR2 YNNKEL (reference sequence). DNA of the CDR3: TGTGCCAGCAGCCAAGCGGGCACCGGGGAGCTGTTTTTT. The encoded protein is CASSQAGTGELFF.

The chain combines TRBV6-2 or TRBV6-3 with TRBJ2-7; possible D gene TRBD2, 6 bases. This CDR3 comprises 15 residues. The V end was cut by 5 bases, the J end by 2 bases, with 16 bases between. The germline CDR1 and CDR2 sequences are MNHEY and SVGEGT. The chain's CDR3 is CASSRRDLPTYEQYF. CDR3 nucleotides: TGTGCCAGCAGTCGTAGGGACTTACCGACCTACGAGCAGTACTTC.

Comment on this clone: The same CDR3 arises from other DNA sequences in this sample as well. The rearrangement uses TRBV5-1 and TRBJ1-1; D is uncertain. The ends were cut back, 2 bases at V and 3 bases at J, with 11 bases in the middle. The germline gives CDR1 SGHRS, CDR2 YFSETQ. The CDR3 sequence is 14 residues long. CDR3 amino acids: CASSLTGRDTEAFF. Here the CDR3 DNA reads TGCGCCAGCAGCTTAACCGGGAGGGACACTGAAGCTTTCTTT.

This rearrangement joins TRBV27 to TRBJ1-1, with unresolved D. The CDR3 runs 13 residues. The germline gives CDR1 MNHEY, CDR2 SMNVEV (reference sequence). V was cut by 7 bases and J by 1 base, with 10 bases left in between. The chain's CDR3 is CASMYSGNTEAFF. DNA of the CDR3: TGTGCCAGCATGTACTCAGGGAACACTGAAGCTTTCTTT.

CDR3 sequence reads: CASSPSGDRPQHF. The DNA for the CDR3 is TGTGCCAGCAGCCCGAGCGGGGATAGGCCCCAGCATTTT. The rearrangement joins TRBV7-2 to TRBJ1-5; D not certain. CDR3 size: 13 residues. V was pared by 5 bases and J by 9 bases, with 14 bases between. Germline V gene data show CDR1 as SGHTA and CDR2 as FQGNSA.

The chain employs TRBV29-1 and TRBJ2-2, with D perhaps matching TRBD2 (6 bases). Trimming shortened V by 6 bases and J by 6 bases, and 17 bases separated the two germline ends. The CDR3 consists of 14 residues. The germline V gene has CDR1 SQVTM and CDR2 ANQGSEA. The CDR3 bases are TGCAGCGTCCAGGGACTCCGCCCCCCCGGGGAGCTGTTTTTT. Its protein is CSVQGLRPPGELFF.

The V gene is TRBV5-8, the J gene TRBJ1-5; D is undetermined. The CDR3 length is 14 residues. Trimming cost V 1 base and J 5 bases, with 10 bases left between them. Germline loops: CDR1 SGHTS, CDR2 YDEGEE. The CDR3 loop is CASSLRSGDQPQHF. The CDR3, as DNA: TGTGCCAGCAGCTTGCGGTCCGGGGATCAGCCCCAGCATTTT. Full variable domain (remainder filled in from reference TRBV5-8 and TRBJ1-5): EAGVTQSPTHLIKTRGQQATLRCSPISGHTSVYWYQQALGLGLQFLLWYDEGEERNRGNFPPRFSGRQFPNYSSELNVNALELEDSALYLCASSLRSGDQPQHFGDGTRLSIL.

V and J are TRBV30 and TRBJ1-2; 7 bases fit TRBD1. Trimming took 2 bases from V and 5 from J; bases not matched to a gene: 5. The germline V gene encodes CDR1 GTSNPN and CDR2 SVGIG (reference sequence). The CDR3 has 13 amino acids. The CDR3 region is CAWSRDRPYGYTF. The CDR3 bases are TGTGCCTGGAGTAGGGACAGACCTTATGGCTACACCTTC.

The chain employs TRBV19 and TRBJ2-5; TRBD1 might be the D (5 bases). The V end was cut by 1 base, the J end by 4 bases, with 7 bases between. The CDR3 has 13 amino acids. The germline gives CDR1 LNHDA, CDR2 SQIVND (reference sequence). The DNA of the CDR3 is TGTGCCAGTAGTATAGGGCAGGGAGAGACCCAGTACTTC. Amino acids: CASSIGQGETQYF.

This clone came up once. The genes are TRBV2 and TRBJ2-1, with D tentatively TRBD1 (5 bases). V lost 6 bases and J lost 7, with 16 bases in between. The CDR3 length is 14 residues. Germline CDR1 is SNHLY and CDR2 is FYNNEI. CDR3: CASRDPTGLNEQFF. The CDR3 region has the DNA TGTGCCAGCAGGGACCCCACAGGTCTAAATGAGCAGTTCTTC.

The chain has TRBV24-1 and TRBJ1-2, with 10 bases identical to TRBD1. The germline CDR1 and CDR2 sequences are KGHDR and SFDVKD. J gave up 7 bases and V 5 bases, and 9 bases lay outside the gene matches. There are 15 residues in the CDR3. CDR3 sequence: CATSGLETGGFGYTF. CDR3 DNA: TGTGCCACCAGTGGACTGGAGACAGGGGGCTTTGGCTACACCTTC.

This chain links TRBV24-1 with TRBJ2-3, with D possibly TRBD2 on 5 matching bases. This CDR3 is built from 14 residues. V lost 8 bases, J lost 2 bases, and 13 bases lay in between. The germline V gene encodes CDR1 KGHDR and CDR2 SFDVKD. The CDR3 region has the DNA TGTGCCACCATGGACCCGGGGTACACAGATACGCAGTATTTT. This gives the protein CATMDPGYTDTQYF.

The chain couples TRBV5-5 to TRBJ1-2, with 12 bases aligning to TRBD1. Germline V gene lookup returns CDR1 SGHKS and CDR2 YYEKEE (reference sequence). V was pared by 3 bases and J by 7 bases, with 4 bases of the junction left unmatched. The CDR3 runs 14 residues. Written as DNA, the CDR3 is TGTGCCAGCAGCTGGGACAGGGGGCTTCGTGGCTACACCTTC. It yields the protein CASSWDRGLRGYTF.

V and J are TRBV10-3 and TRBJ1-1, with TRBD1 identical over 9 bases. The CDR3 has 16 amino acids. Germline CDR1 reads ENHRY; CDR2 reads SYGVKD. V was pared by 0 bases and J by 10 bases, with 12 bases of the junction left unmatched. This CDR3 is CAISESTGTGWGAAFF. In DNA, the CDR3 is TGTGCCATCAGTGAGTCGACCGGGACAGGGTGGGGTGCAGCTTTCTTT.

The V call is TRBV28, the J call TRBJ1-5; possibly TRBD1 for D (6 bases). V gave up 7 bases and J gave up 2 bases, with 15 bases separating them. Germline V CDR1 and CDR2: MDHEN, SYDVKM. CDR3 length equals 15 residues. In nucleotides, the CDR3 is TGTGCCAGCAACGAGGGGGTCTCGGGCAATCAGCCCCAGCATTTT. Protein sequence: CASNEGVSGNQPQHF.

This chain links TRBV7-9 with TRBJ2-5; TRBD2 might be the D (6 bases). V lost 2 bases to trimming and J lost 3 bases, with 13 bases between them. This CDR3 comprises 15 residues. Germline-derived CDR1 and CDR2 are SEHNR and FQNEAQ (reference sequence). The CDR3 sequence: CASSLTTRRKETQYF. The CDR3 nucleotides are TGTGCCAGCAGCTTAACGACTAGACGAAAAGAGACCCAGTACTTC.

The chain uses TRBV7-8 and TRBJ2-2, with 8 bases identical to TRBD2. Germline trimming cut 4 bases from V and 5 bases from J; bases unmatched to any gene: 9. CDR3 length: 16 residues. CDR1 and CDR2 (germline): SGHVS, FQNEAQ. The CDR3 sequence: CASSSPAGVTTGELFF. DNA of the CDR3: TGTGCCAGCAGCTCTCCAGCGGGAGTGACAACCGGGGAGCTGTTTTTT.

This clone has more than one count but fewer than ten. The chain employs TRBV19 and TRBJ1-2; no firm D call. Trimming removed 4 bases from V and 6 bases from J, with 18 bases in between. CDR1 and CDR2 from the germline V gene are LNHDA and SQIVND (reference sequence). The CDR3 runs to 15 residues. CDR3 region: CASSRGVGNMDGYTF. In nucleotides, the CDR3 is TGTGCCAGTAGTAGAGGAGTCGGGAACATGGATGGCTACACCTTC.

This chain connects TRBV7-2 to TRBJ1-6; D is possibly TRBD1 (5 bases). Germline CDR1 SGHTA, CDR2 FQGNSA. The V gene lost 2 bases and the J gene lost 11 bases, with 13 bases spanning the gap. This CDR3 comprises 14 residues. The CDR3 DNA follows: TGTGCCAGCAGCTTAAAGGTCAGGGAGGCACCCCTCCACTTT. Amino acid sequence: CASSLKVREAPLHF.

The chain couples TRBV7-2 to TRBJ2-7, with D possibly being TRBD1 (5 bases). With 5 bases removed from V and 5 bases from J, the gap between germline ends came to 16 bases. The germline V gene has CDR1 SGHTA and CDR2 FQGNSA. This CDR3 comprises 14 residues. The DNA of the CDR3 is TGTGCCAGCAGCCCCCAGGTAGGGGCCGACGAGCAGTACTTC. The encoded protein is CASSPQVGADEQYF. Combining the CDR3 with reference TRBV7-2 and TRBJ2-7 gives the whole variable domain GAGVSQSPSNKVTEKGKDVELRCDPISGHTALYWYRQSLGQGLEFLIYFQGNSAPDKSGLPSDRFSAERTGGSVSTLTIQRTQQEDSAVYLCASSPQVGADEQYFGPGTRLTVT.

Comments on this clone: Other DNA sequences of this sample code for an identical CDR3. The DNA of the CDR3 is TGTGCCATCAGTGAGTCCGTAAGCGGGAGTACAGATACGCAGTATTTT. This gives the protein CAISESVSGSTDTQYF. The chain carries TRBV10-3 and TRBJ2-3; 8 nucleotides line up with TRBD2. The CDR3 has 16 amino acids. From germline, CDR1 is ENHRY and CDR2 SYGVKD. Trimming removed 0 bases from V and 3 bases from J; junction bases left unmatched: 5.

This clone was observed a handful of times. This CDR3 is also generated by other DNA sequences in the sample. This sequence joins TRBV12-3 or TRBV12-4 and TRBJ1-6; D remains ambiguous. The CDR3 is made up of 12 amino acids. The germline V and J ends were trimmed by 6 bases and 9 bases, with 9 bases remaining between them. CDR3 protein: CASSFSGSPLHF. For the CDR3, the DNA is TGTGCCAGCAGCTTCAGTGGTTCACCCCTCCACTTT.

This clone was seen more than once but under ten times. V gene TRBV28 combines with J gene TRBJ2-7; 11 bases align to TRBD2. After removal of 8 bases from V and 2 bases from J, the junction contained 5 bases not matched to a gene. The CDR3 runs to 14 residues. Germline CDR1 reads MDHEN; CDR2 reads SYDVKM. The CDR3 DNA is TGTGCCAGCGGCCCGGGACTAGCGGCCTACGAGCAGTACTTC. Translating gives CASGPGLAAYEQYF.

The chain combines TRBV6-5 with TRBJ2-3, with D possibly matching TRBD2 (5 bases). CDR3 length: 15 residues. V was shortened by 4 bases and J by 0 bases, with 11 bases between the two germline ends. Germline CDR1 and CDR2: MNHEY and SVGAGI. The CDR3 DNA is TGTGCCAGCAGTTTCGGGGTTCCTAGCACAGATACGCAGTATTTT. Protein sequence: CASSFGVPSTDTQYF.

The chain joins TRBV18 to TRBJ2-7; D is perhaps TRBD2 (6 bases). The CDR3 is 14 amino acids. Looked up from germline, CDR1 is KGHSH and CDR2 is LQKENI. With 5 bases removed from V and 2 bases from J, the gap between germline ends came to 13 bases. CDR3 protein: CASSMDPGAYEQYF. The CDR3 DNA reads TGTGCCAGCTCAATGGATCCGGGGGCCTACGAGCAGTACTTC.

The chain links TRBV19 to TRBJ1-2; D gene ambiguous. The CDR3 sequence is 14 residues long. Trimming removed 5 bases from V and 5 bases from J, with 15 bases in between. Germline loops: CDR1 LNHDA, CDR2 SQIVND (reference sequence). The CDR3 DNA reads TGTGCCAGTAGTCCCCTGGGGAGTACGTATGGCTACACCTTC. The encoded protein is CASSPLGSTYGYTF.

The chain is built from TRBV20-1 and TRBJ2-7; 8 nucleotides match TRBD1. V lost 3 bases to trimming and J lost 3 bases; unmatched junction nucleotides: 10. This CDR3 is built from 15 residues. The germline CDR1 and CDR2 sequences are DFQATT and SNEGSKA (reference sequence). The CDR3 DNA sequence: TGCAGTGCTAGTCCCGTACAGGGGGATAGCTACGAGCAGTACTTC. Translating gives CSASPVQGDSYEQYF.

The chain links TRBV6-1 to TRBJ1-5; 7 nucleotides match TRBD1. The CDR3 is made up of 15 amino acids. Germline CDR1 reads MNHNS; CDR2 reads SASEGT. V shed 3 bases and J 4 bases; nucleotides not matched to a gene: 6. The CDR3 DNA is TGTGCCAGCAGTGACCCGGACAGGAGGAATCAGCCCCAGCATTTT. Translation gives CASSDPDRRNQPQHF.

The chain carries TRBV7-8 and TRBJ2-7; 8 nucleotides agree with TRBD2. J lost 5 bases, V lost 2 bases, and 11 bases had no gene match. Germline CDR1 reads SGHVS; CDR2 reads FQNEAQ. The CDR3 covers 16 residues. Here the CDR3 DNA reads TGTGCCAGCAGCTTATGGTCGAGACTAGCGACCGACGAGCAGTACTTC. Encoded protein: CASSLWSRLATDEQYF. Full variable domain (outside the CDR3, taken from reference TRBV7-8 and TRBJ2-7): GAGVSQSPRYKVAKRGQDVALRCDPISGHVSLFWYQQALGQGPEFLTYFQNEAQLDKSGLPSDRFFAERPEGSVSTLKIQRTQQEDSAVYLCASSLWSRLATDEQYFGPGTRLTVT.

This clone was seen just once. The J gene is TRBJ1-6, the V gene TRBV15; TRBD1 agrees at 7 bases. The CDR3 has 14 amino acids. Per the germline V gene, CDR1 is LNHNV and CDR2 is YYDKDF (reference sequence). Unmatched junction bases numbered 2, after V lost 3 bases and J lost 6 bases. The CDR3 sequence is CATSRNRGNSPLHF. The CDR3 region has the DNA TGTGCCACCAGCAGGAACAGGGGTAATTCACCCCTCCACTTT.